This T cell receptor (beta chain) is from a study of tumor-infiltrating lymphocytes in primary liver carcinoma. A constant-region primer primed TCR beta cDNA synthesis from about 490 ng of total RNA. Nested multiplex PCR, run for three rounds with slightly modified ARM-PCR, yielded TCR beta libraries. Use of TRBV1-TRBV30 forward primers with a C-beta reverse primer characterized the first two PCR rounds, which lasted 10 cycles each. TCRdb reanalysed the multiplex PCR reads using MiXCR and keeps one entry per CDR3 protein. The sample holds hundreds of thousands of distinct CDR3 sequences, approximately 54% seen once. The CDR3 has 16 residues. The blood RNA (from unsorted whole blood) was obtained, and germline DNA was also extracted. With regard to this clonotype: A much larger clonotype is one base distant, so this may be a read error.

The chain recombines TRBV12-3 or TRBV12-4 with TRBJ2-1; TRBD2 matches 9 bases. The specimen sequenced was peripheral blood. The origin of this receptor is a woman aged 30 to 39 with primary liver carcinoma and hepatitis B virus infection. In DNA, the CDR3 is TGTGCCAACAGTCCAGGGTTTGGTAGCGGGAGTCTTGGGCAGTTCTTC. It translates to CANSPGFGSGSLGQFF.